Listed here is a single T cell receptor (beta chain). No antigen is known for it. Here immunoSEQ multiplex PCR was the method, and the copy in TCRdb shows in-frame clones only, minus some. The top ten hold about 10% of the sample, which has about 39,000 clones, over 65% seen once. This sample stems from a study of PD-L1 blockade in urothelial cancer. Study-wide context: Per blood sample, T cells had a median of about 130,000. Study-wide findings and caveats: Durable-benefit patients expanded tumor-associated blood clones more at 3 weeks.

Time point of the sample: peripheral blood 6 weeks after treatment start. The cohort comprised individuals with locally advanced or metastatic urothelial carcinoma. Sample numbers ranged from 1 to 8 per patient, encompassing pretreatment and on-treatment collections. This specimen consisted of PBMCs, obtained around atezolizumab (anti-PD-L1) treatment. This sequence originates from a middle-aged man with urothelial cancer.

The CDR3 coding sequence is TGTGCCAGCAGTTACTTAGCCTACGAGCAGTACTTC. Its translation is CASSYLAYEQYF. V and J are TRBV6-5 and TRBJ2-7; D gene ambiguous. The germline V and J ends were trimmed by 1 base and 2 bases, with 3 bases remaining between them. CDR1 and CDR2 (germline): MNHEY, SVGAGI. This CDR3 is 12 amino acids long.